This passage covers 28 T cell receptor beta chains from one sample sequenced in a study of blood T cell repertoires in COVID-19. Measured with immunoSEQ multiplex PCR; TCRdb has only the in-frame clones, and not every one. The data contain 60,000 to 75,000 clones, around 80% of them singletons. The sequenced material came from peripheral blood. Receptors originate from a human donor in a cohort sampled during active COVID-19.

V and J are TRBV18 and TRBJ2-7; possible D gene TRBD2, 5 bases. The CDR3 extends over 15 amino acids. The V and J ends lost 2 bases and 3 bases respectively, with 14 bases between them. CDR1 and CDR2 (germline): KGHSH, LQKENI. The chain's CDR3 is CASSPKPGRGYEQYF. The CDR3 DNA sequence: TGTGCCAGCTCACCAAAACCGGGGAGAGGCTACGAGCAGTACTTC.

The chain links TRBV6-2 or TRBV6-3 to TRBJ1-6; no clear D. CDR1 is MNHEY and CDR2 is SVGEGT in the germline V gene. The CDR3 runs 15 residues. V was clipped by 2 bases and J by 6 bases, with 11 bases between them. CDR3: CASSYPGALNSPLHF. CDR3 nucleotides: TGTGCCAGCAGTTACCCCGGAGCTCTTAATTCACCCCTCCACTTT.

This chain joins TRBV5-1 and TRBJ2-3; no clear D. This CDR3 has 15 amino acids. CDR1 and CDR2 from the germline V gene are SGHRS and YFSETQ. Trimming left V 0 bases short and J 6 bases short, with 14 bases between. CDR3 nucleotides: TGCGCCAGCAGCTTGGCCGGTCTAGGTTCTGATACGCAGTATTTT. Translated, it gives CASSLAGLGSDTQYF.

V and J are TRBV7-2 and TRBJ1-5, with 8 bases that match TRBD1. The junction had 4 bases not matched to a gene; V was cut back by 5 bases and J by 1 base. CDR3 length: 15 residues. CDR1 is SGHTA and CDR2 is FQGNSA in the germline V gene. The CDR3 is CASSKRQGSNQPQHF. CDR3 sequence (DNA): TGTGCCAGCAGCAAAAGACAGGGGAGCAATCAGCCCCAGCATTTT.

The J gene is TRBJ1-1, the V gene TRBV4-3; D possibly corresponds to TRBD1 (5 bases). Trimming shortened V by 1 base and J by 4 bases, and 16 bases separated the two germline ends. CDR1 is LGHNA and CDR2 is YSLEER in the germline V gene. This CDR3 spans 16 amino acids. This CDR3 reads CASSQGLGPGGTEAFF. In nucleotides, the CDR3 is TGCGCCAGCAGCCAAGGTTTGGGCCCGGGGGGCACTGAAGCTTTCTTT.

This clone occurred a few times. The rearrangement links TRBV7-9 to TRBJ2-6, with D unclear. The germline V gene encodes CDR1 SEHNR and CDR2 FQNEAQ (reference sequence). The CDR3 contains 17 residues. Trimming took off 4 bases at V and 0 bases at J, with 13 bases between the two ends. The CDR3 nucleotides are TGTGCCAGCAGCTCGCAGTTGAGGCGCTCTGGGGCCAACGTCCTGACTTTC. This sequence encodes CASSSQLRRSGANVLTF. Full variable domain (rest looked up from reference TRBV7-9 and TRBJ2-6): DTGVSQNPRHKITKRGQNVTFRCDPISEHNRLYWYRQTLGQGPEFLTYFQNEAQLEKSRLLSDRFSAERPKGSFSTLEIQRTEQGDSAMYLCASSSQLRRSGANVLTFGAGSRLTVL.

This clone has more than one count but fewer than ten. The chain has TRBV24-1 and TRBJ1-4; 7 positions match TRBD1. The CDR3 covers 15 residues. With V trimmed by 3 bases and J by 6 bases, 6 bases remained unmatched. From germline, CDR1 is KGHDR and CDR2 SFDVKD. DNA of the CDR3: TGTGCCACCAGTGATCCTCGGGACAGTCATGAAAAACTGTTTTTT. The encoded protein is CATSDPRDSHEKLFF.

The V and J genes are TRBV6-5 and TRBJ2-2; 12 bases line up with TRBD2. Germline V CDR1 and CDR2: MNHEY, SVGAGI. With V trimmed by 4 bases and J by 8 bases, 5 bases remained unmatched. The CDR3 loop spans 15 amino acids. CDR3 residues: CASSFGLAGTGELFF. As DNA, the CDR3 is TGTGCCAGCAGTTTCGGACTAGCGGGAACTGGGGAGCTGTTTTTT.

The rearrangement links TRBV24-1 to TRBJ2-5; 7 bases fit TRBD1. The CDR3 has 13 amino acids. Losses at the gene ends were 1 base for V and 5 bases for J; bases not matched to a gene: 0. The germline CDR1 and CDR2 sequences are KGHDR and SFDVKD. CDR3 protein: CATSDLQGETQYF. The CDR3 DNA is TGTGCCACCAGTGATTTACAGGGGGAGACCCAGTACTTC.

In the case of this clone: Other DNA variants within this sample encode the same CDR3. The chain recombines TRBV19 with TRBJ1-2; D is perhaps TRBD1 (6 bases). The V gene's germline CDR1 is LNHDA and CDR2 SQIVND (reference sequence). The CDR3 length is 15 residues. The V end lost 3 bases, the J end lost 4 bases, and 15 bases lay between the germline ends. CDR3 in amino acids: CASSIAGAGLYGYTF. The CDR3 nucleotides read TGTGCCAGTAGTATCGCGGGGGCGGGTCTCTATGGCTACACCTTC.

This clone was observed once. This chain uses TRBV27 with TRBJ2-7, with 7 bases aligning to TRBD1. In germline, CDR1 is MNHEY, CDR2 SMNVEV (reference sequence). This CDR3 has 13 residues. The ends lost 8 bases at V and 2 bases at J; junction bases unmatched: 6. The CDR3 region has the DNA TGTGCCAGCGCCGGGACAGTGACCTACGAGCAGTACTTC. As protein: CASAGTVTYEQYF.

This clone was counted a few times. The chain recombines TRBV6-1 with TRBJ2-7; 12 nucleotides match TRBD1. The germline CDR1 and CDR2 sequences are MNHNS and SASEGT. The J segment lost 4 bases and the V segment lost 2 bases, leaving 3 bases of the junction unmatched. CDR3 length equals 15 residues. The CDR3 DNA is TGTGCCAGCAGTGAAAGGGACAGGGGGCGGTACGAGCAGTACTTC. Translated, it gives CASSERDRGRYEQYF.

The rearrangement joins TRBV28 to TRBJ1-1; D remains ambiguous. CDR3 length: 14 residues. Germline CDR1 MDHEN, CDR2 SYDVKM. V gave up 8 bases and J gave up 3 bases, with 16 bases separating them. The CDR3 DNA reads TGTGCCAGCCTTGCGAGGGCGAGGTACACTGAAGCTTTCTTT. It encodes CASLARARYTEAFF. The full variable domain, with the rest looked up from reference TRBV28 and TRBJ1-1, is DVKVTQSSRYLVKRTGEKVFLECVQDMDHENMFWYRQDPGLGLRLIYFSYDVKMKEKGDIPEGYSVSREKKERFSLILESASTNQTSMYLCASLARARYTEAFFGQGTRLTVV.

The chain uses TRBV6-2 or TRBV6-3 and TRBJ1-5, with TRBD1 identical over 7 bases. This CDR3 region has 13 residues. V shed 4 bases and J 6 bases; nucleotides not matched to a gene: 3. Germline V gene lookup returns CDR1 MNHEY and CDR2 SVGEGT. CDR3 sequence: CASSSTGFQPQHF. The CDR3 coding sequence is TGTGCCAGCAGTTCGACAGGGTTTCAGCCCCAGCATTTT.

This chain joins TRBV5-1 and TRBJ1-2; D might be TRBD1 (5 bases). CDR3 length: 14 residues. In germline, CDR1 is SGHRS, CDR2 YFSETQ. V dropped 1 base and J dropped 6 bases, with 13 bases sitting between them. CDR3 DNA: TGCGCCAGCAGCTTGTGGCTGCAGGGTGATGGCTACACCTTC. As protein: CASSLWLQGDGYTF.

This chain uses TRBV29-1 with TRBJ2-5, with a weak D call TRBD1 (6 bases). The germline gives CDR1 SQVTM, CDR2 ANQGSEA. The ends were cut back, 5 bases at V and 5 bases at J, with 15 bases in the middle. The length of the CDR3 is 13 residues. This chain's CDR3 is CSVQETGPETQYF. CDR3 sequence (DNA): TGCAGCGTTCAGGAGACAGGTCCGGAGACCCAGTACTTC. Looking up the rest from reference TRBV29-1 and TRBJ2-5 gives the full variable domain: SAVISQKPSRDICQRGTSLTIQCQVDSQVTMMFWYRQQPGQSLTLIATANQGSEATYESGFVIDKFPISRPNLTFSTLTVSNMSPEDSSIYLCSVQETGPETQYFGPGTRLLVL.

The V gene is TRBV10-1, the J gene TRBJ2-1; D possibly corresponds to TRBD2 (6 bases). From germline, CDR1 is WNHNN and CDR2 SYGVQD (reference sequence). This CDR3 region has 12 residues. V was trimmed by 6 bases and J by 8 bases, leaving 11 bases between them. This CDR3 reads CASSGSGDEQFF. The DNA of the CDR3 is TGCGCCAGCAGCGGGAGTGGCGATGAGCAGTTCTTC.

The chain links TRBV6-2 or TRBV6-3 to TRBJ1-3; D is uncertain. Trimming took off 2 bases at V and 3 bases at J, with 8 bases between the two ends. Germline V gives CDR1 MNHEY, CDR2 SVGEGT. The CDR3 has 14 amino acids. The CDR3 DNA reads TGTGCCAGCAGTTACGGGCTGAGTGGAAACACCATATATTTT. This encodes CASSYGLSGNTIYF.

J is TRBJ1-6 and V is TRBV7-8; 8 nucleotides align to TRBD1. The junction had 5 bases not matched to a gene; V was cut back by 3 bases and J by 10 bases. Germline V gives CDR1 SGHVS, CDR2 FQNEAQ. This CDR3 comprises 14 residues. CDR3 DNA: TGTGCCAGCAGCTTGACAGGGGAAGGCTCACCCCTCCACTTT. It translates to CASSLTGEGSPLHF. Full variable domain (outside the CDR3, taken from reference TRBV7-8 and TRBJ1-6): GAGVSQSPRYKVAKRGQDVALRCDPISGHVSLFWYQQALGQGPEFLTYFQNEAQLDKSGLPSDRFFAERPEGSVSTLKIQRTQQEDSAVYLCASSLTGEGSPLHFGNGTRLTVT.

J is TRBJ1-3 and V is TRBV9; possible D gene TRBD1, 6 bases. Germline V gives CDR1 SGDLS, CDR2 YYNGEE. The CDR3 is 17 residues long. Trimming removed 3 bases from V and 3 bases from J, with 19 bases in between. The CDR3 coding sequence is TGTGCCAGCAGCGGAAGGACAGAGGCGTTAAGTGGAAACACCATATATTTT. Translated, it gives CASSGRTEALSGNTIYF.

The CDR3 is CASSNLAGQGIRGYTF. As DNA, the CDR3 is TGTGCCAGCAGCAACCTTGCGGGACAGGGGATTCGTGGCTACACCTTC. V usage is TRBV13 and J usage is TRBJ1-2; 10 bases are a match to TRBD1. Germline trimming cut 5 bases from V and 7 bases from J; bases unmatched to any gene: 13. There are 16 residues in the CDR3. Germline values: CDR1 PRHDT, CDR2 FYEKMQ (reference sequence).

This chain connects TRBV21-1 to TRBJ2-7; the table calls TRBD2, which could not be checked here. TRBV21-1 is described as a pseudogene. This CDR3 spans 15 amino acids. As DNA, the CDR3 is TGTGCCAGCTGGTTTCCGCGGTTAGTTCCCTACGAGCAGTACTTC. It is translated as CASWFPRLVPYEQYF.

This chain connects TRBV4-1 to TRBJ1-1; 7 nucleotides match TRBD1. J gave up 3 bases and V 4 bases, and 5 bases lay outside the gene matches. The germline CDR1 and CDR2 sequences are MGHRA and YSYEKL. CDR3 length: 14 amino acids. This CDR3 is CASSRGGLDTEAFF. The DNA for the CDR3 is TGCGCCAGCAGCCGAGGGGGCCTCGACACTGAAGCTTTCTTT.

In regard to this clone: One end of the junction does not line up with germline, which may come from a read error. The genes are TRBV13 and TRBJ1-5, with a weak D call TRBD1 (5 bases). The CDR3 consists of 16 residues. CDR1 and CDR2 from the germline V gene are PRHDT and FYEKMQ (reference sequence). The chain's CDR3 is CASSVGPGGSNQPQHF. The CDR3 DNA reads TGTGCCAGCAGCGTAGGCCCCGGGGGTAGCAATCAGCCCCAGCATTTT.

This clone was found a few times. The chain recombines TRBV27 with TRBJ1-1, with 7 bases identical to TRBD1. The CDR3 covers 15 residues. Germline assignment: CDR1 MNHEY and CDR2 SMNVEV (reference sequence). Losses at the gene ends were 5 bases for V and 1 base for J; bases not matched to a gene: 7. The CDR3 here is CASSKGDRKNTEAFF. In nucleotides, the CDR3 is TGTGCCAGCAGTAAAGGGGACAGAAAGAACACTGAAGCTTTCTTT.

The rearrangement links TRBV28 to TRBJ1-2, with 9 positions matching TRBD1. In germline, CDR1 is MDHEN, CDR2 SYDVKM. Losses at the gene ends were 4 bases for V and 0 bases for J; bases not matched to a gene: 9. CDR3 size: 17 residues. CDR3 protein: CASSWGGTGITNYGYTF. CDR3 in DNA: TGTGCCAGCAGTTGGGGAGGGACAGGGATTACTAACTATGGCTACACCTTC.

In this sample, this clone turned up a few times. The chain links TRBV12-3 or TRBV12-4 to TRBJ1-1, with unresolved D. V dropped 3 bases and J dropped 4 bases, with 6 bases sitting between them. This CDR3 is 12 amino acids long. The CDR3 region has the DNA TGTGCCAGCAGTTTTACGGGCACTGAAGCTTTCTTT. Protein: CASSFTGTEAFF.

This clone came up a few times. The chain has TRBV5-5 and TRBJ2-7, with D possibly TRBD1 on 5 matching bases. This CDR3 region has 13 residues. From germline, CDR1 is SGHKS and CDR2 YYEKEE (reference sequence). Trimming stripped 3 bases from V and 3 bases from J, with 10 bases between. In nucleotides, the CDR3 is TGTGCCAGCAGCTCAGGACACAGCTACGAGCAGTACTTC. Translating gives CASSSGHSYEQYF.